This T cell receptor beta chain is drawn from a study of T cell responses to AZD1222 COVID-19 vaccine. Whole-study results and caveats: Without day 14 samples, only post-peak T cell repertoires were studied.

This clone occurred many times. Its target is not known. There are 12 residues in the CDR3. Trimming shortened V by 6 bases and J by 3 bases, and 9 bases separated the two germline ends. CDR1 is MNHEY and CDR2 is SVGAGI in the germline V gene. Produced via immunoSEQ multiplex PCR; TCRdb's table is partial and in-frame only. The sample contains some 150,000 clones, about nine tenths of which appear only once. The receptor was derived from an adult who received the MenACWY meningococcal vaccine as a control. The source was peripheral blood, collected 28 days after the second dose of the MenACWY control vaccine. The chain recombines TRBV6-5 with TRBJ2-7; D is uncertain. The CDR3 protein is CASRRQGYEQYF. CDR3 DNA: TGTGCCAGCAGGAGACAAGGCTACGAGCAGTACTTC.